The 27 T cell receptor beta chains listed next were all sequenced from one sample in a study of CD8 T cells in ankylosing spondylitis. TCRdb fed the 5' RACE reads into MiXCR, producing one record per CDR3 protein. This table has 200,000 to 300,000 distinct CDR3 sequences, approximately 10% appearing once. The source material was blood, either unsorted or a sorted T cell fraction (not recorded which). These receptors all stem from a male donor with ankylosing spondylitis or in good health (not recorded which).

Notes on this clonotype: A much larger clone differs by one base, so this may be a read error. V usage is TRBV29-1 and J usage is TRBJ1-1; D remains unclear. The CDR3 sequence is 11 residues long. Germline values: CDR1 SQVTM, CDR2 ANQGSEA. Trimming shortened V by 5 bases and J by 10 bases, and 14 bases separated the two germline ends. The CDR3 region has the DNA TGCAGCGTTCTCTGGACGGGTGCAGCTTTCTTT. This sequence encodes CSVLWTGAAFF.

This clonotype showed up many times. In nucleotides, the CDR3 is TGTGCCAGCAGTGAAACGGGGTTCCTAGGCTACACCTTC. Protein sequence: CASSETGFLGYTF. The rearrangement joins TRBV2 to TRBJ1-2; D gene uncertain. This CDR3 is built from 13 residues. Trimming took 2 bases from V and 8 from J, leaving 12 bases between them. CDR1 is SNHLY and CDR2 is FYNNEI in the germline V gene.

This clonotype was observed many times. This rearrangement joins TRBV7-2 to TRBJ1-1, with 8 bases aligning to TRBD1. Per germline, CDR1 SGHTA and CDR2 FQGNSA. V was pared by 3 bases and J by 5 bases, with 2 bases of the junction left unmatched. This CDR3 region has 13 residues. The chain's CDR3 is CASSLDRETEAFF. CDR3 sequence (DNA): TGTGCCAGCAGCTTGGACAGGGAAACTGAAGCTTTCTTT.

The table lists this clonotype with many counts. J is TRBJ1-2 and V is TRBV20-1, with D hard to call. V lost 1 base to trimming and J lost 0 bases, with 6 bases between them. The germline V gene has CDR1 DFQATT and CDR2 SNEGSKA (reference sequence). This CDR3 region has 13 residues. The CDR3 coding sequence is TGCAGTGCTAGAGTGACGGCTAACTATGGCTACACCTTC. As protein: CSARVTANYGYTF.

This clonotype has a count of ten or more. The CDR3 region is CASSIGLAVTQETQYF. In DNA, the CDR3 is TGCGCCAGCAGCATCGGACTAGCGGTTACACAAGAGACCCAGTACTTC. The V call is TRBV5-1, the J call TRBJ2-5, with 10 bases aligning to TRBD2. The junction had 8 bases not matched to a gene; V was cut back by 4 bases and J by 2 bases. The germline V gene encodes CDR1 SGHRS and CDR2 YFSETQ. The CDR3 has 16 residues.

This clonotype was detected many times. CDR3 residues: CASSLTVISGNTIYF. The CDR3, as DNA: TGTGCCAGCAGCCTGACAGTCATCTCTGGAAACACCATATATTTT. The chain couples TRBV6-1 to TRBJ1-3, with a tentative D call TRBD1 (5 bases). CDR1 and CDR2 from the germline V gene are MNHNS and SASEGT. CDR3 length: 15 amino acids. V dropped 6 bases and J dropped 0 bases, with 12 bases sitting between them.

This clonotype was seen at least ten times. The CDR3 nucleotides are TGCAGTGCTAGGTCTGCGGGCCCCCTCACTGAAGCTTTCTTT. Amino acid sequence: CSARSAGPLTEAFF. The chain combines TRBV20-1 with TRBJ1-1; the D is unclear. The CDR3 is 14 amino acids. V shed 3 bases and J shed 4 bases, with 15 bases lying between them. The germline CDR1 and CDR2 sequences are DFQATT and SNEGSKA (reference sequence).

This clonotype showed up many times. V and J are TRBV9 and TRBJ2-1; the D gene is possibly TRBD2 (7 bases). The CDR3 is 17 residues long. Germline CDR1 is SGDLS and CDR2 is YYNGEE. With 0 bases removed from V and 9 bases from J, the gap between germline ends came to 22 bases. Written as DNA, the CDR3 is TGTGCCAGCAGCGTAGCGGGCCGGGGGGCCCAATCCGGTGAGCAGTTCTTC. It yields the protein CASSVAGRGAQSGEQFF.

At least ten counts were recorded for this clonotype. This chain links TRBV11-2 with TRBJ2-1; no firm D call. Germline V gene lookup returns CDR1 SGHAT and CDR2 FQNNGV. Trimming pared 5 bases from V and 0 bases from J, leaving 8 bases between. The CDR3 sequence is 14 residues long. The CDR3 spells CASSTETSYNEQFF. The CDR3 DNA sequence: TGTGCCAGCAGCACCGAGACCTCCTACAATGAGCAGTTCTTC.

J is TRBJ2-1 and V is TRBV4-2, with 13 bases matching TRBD2. With 4 bases clipped from V and 12 bases from J, the junction kept 9 bases outside the gene matches. This CDR3 is built from 15 residues. CDR1 and CDR2 (germline): LGHNA, YNFKEQ. The CDR3 region has the DNA TGTGCCAGCAGCCCGACTAGCGGGGGGATTGGCGTGCAGTTCTTC. Protein sequence: CASSPTSGGIGVQFF.

This clonotype was found many times. This chain links TRBV20-1 with TRBJ2-1; TRBD1 agrees at 7 bases. V shed 3 bases and J 2 bases; nucleotides not matched to a gene: 1. This CDR3 region has 13 residues. Germline V CDR1 and CDR2: DFQATT, SNEGSKA (reference sequence). For the CDR3, the DNA is TGCAGTGCTAGTAGGGGGCCCTACAATGAGCAGTTCTTC. It yields the protein CSASRGPYNEQFF.

The chain uses TRBV4-2 and TRBJ2-5, with D maybe TRBD1 (5 bases). The CDR3 is made up of 15 amino acids. Germline-derived CDR1 and CDR2 are LGHNA and YNFKEQ. V lost 1 base to trimming and J lost 3 bases, with 12 bases between them. The CDR3 loop reads CASSQGGYPEETQYF. The CDR3 DNA reads as TGTGCCAGCAGCCAAGGGGGCTACCCTGAAGAGACCCAGTACTTC.

This chain links TRBV2 with TRBJ2-7, with D maybe TRBD1 (5 bases). The germline V and J ends were trimmed by 6 bases and 0 bases, with 9 bases remaining between them. Germline loops: CDR1 SNHLY, CDR2 FYNNEI. This CDR3 comprises 13 residues. In DNA, the CDR3 is TGTGCCAGCAGGCAGGGCATCTCCTACGAGCAGTACTTC. Translating gives CASRQGISYEQYF.

This clonotype was recorded many times. The chain is built from TRBV6-1 and TRBJ2-3; D perhaps matches TRBD2 (6 bases). The CDR3 is 16 residues long. The V and J ends lost 6 bases and 4 bases respectively, with 20 bases between them. CDR1 and CDR2 (germline): MNHNS, SASEGT. The CDR3 protein is CASSASGLAFADTQYF. CDR3 bases: TGTGCCAGCAGCGCCTCGGGGCTAGCGTTCGCAGATACGCAGTATTTT.

This clonotype was detected ten times or more. The V and J genes are TRBV2 and TRBJ2-5; TRBD2 agrees at 8 bases. The CDR3 loop spans 14 amino acids. In germline, CDR1 is SNHLY, CDR2 FYNNEI. J was trimmed by 4 bases and V by 7 bases; bases with no gene match: 8. CDR3 amino acids: CASIRSLAGETQYF. The CDR3 coding sequence is TGTGCCAGCATCCGGTCTCTAGCGGGAGAGACCCAGTACTTC.

The chain carries TRBV5-4 and TRBJ2-5; 7 bases are a match to TRBD1. After removal of 4 bases from V and 2 bases from J, the junction contained 11 bases not matched to a gene. Germline CDR1 reads SGHNT; CDR2 reads YYREEE (reference sequence). This CDR3 has 16 residues. The CDR3 region has the DNA TGTGCCAGCAGCATCGGGACAGCTAACCTTCAAGAGACCCAGTACTTC. Protein: CASSIGTANLQETQYF.

In this sample, this clonotype turned up many times. The V gene is TRBV10-3, the J gene TRBJ2-7, with a weak D call TRBD2 (5 bases). From germline, CDR1 is ENHRY and CDR2 SYGVKD. V lost 4 bases to trimming and J lost 0 bases, with 10 bases between them. The CDR3 covers 14 residues. CDR3 sequence: CAISGTGSSYEQYF. CDR3 nucleotide sequence: TGTGCCATCAGTGGGACGGGAAGCTCCTACGAGCAGTACTTC.

The chain recombines TRBV5-1 with TRBJ2-5, with unresolved D. Germline CDR1 and CDR2: SGHRS and YFSETQ. This CDR3 is 14 amino acids long. Trimming shortened V by 4 bases and J by 2 bases, and 12 bases separated the two germline ends. CDR3 amino acids: CASSSWTDQETQYF. The CDR3 nucleotides are TGCGCCAGCAGCAGTTGGACGGATCAAGAGACCCAGTACTTC.

The table lists this clonotype with many counts. V usage is TRBV18 and J usage is TRBJ1-6; D is unclear. Germline CDR1 is KGHSH and CDR2 is LQKENI. V was shortened by 2 bases and J by 0 bases, with 5 bases between the two germline ends. The CDR3 runs to 15 residues. Written as DNA, the CDR3 is TGTGCCAGCTCACCAAGTAGCTCCTATAATTCACCCCTCCACTTT. It is translated as CASSPSSSYNSPLHF.

This clonotype was recorded a few times. J is TRBJ1-2 and V is TRBV5-1; 11 bases map to TRBD1. CDR3 size: 15 residues. V lost 4 bases, J lost 6 bases, and 8 bases stayed unmatched. CDR1 and CDR2 from the germline V gene are SGHRS and YFSETQ. CDR3 DNA: TGCGCCAGCAGCGAGAGGACAGGGGGCCGGAATGGCTACACCTTC. Its translation: CASSERTGGRNGYTF.

This clonotype has at least ten counts. This chain links TRBV11-2 with TRBJ1-1, with D possibly matching TRBD1 (5 bases). The CDR3 covers 15 residues. CDR1 and CDR2 (germline): SGHAT, FQNNGV. Deletions cut 5 bases from V and 1 base from J, with 14 bases between. CDR3 in DNA: TGTGCCAGCAGCCGAGGGCCCGACAGGAACACTGAAGCTTTCTTT. This encodes CASSRGPDRNTEAFF.

At least ten counts were recorded for this clonotype. V usage is TRBV30 and J usage is TRBJ2-3; 10 positions match TRBD1. The germline CDR1 and CDR2 sequences are GTSNPN and SVGIG (reference sequence). The CDR3 is 14 amino acids. The J segment lost 4 bases and the V segment lost 2 bases, leaving 3 bases of the junction unmatched. CDR3 protein: CAWSRDRGSDTQYF. CDR3 DNA: TGTGCCTGGAGTCGGGACAGGGGATCAGATACGCAGTATTTT.

Ten or more counts support this clonotype. The gene calls are TRBV20-1 and TRBJ2-3, with TRBD2 identical over 10 bases. The CDR3 is made up of 17 amino acids. CDR1 and CDR2 (germline): DFQATT, SNEGSKA (reference sequence). The J segment lost 2 bases and the V segment lost 6 bases, leaving 14 bases of the junction unmatched. CDR3 sequence (DNA): TGCAGTGCCGTGGGGGGGCCTAGCGGGAGTAACACAGATACGCAGTATTTT. This codes for CSAVGGPSGSNTDTQYF.

This clonotype came up a few times. The chain joins TRBV7-9 to TRBJ2-1, with 10 bases lining up with TRBD2. Germline V gene sequence: CDR1 SEHNR, CDR2 FQNEAQ (reference sequence). The CDR3 length is 15 residues. The V and J ends lost 4 bases and 4 bases, in that order; junction bases with no gene match: 4. This chain's CDR3 is CASSSSGGGYNEQFF. The CDR3 coding sequence is TGTGCCAGCAGCTCTAGCGGGGGAGGTTACAATGAGCAGTTCTTC.

Turning to this clonotype: Being one base from a much bigger clone, this may be a read error. The CDR3 DNA sequence: TGTGCCAGCAGTGGCGGGACGGGCACTCAGCCCCAGCATTTT. This gives the protein CASSGGTGTQPQHF. The chain is built from TRBV25-1 and TRBJ1-5, with TRBD1 as a possible D gene (5 bases). CDR1 MGHDK and CDR2 SYGVNS come from the germline V gene. Trimming cost V 4 bases and J 6 bases, with 13 bases left between them. This CDR3 region has 14 residues.

This clonotype was counted ten times or more. The J gene is TRBJ1-6, the V gene TRBV2, with 10 bases identical to TRBD1. V gave up 3 bases and J gave up 7 bases; unmatched junction bases: 3. The CDR3 covers 15 residues. The V gene's germline CDR1 is SNHLY and CDR2 FYNNEI. CDR3 in amino acids: CASSEPTGGNSPLHF. The CDR3 bases are TGTGCCAGCAGTGAGCCGACAGGGGGCAATTCACCCCTCCACTTT.

This clonotype was counted many times. V and J are TRBV6-2 or TRBV6-3 and TRBJ2-7, with 9 bases aligning to TRBD2. This CDR3 contains 12 residues. Germline CDR1 reads MNHEY; CDR2 reads SVGEGT. Trimming at V came to 7 bases and at J to 5 bases, leaving 3 bases not matched to a gene. The CDR3 spells CASTGTSNEQYF. CDR3 DNA sequence: TGTGCCAGCACCGGGACTAGCAACGAGCAGTACTTC.